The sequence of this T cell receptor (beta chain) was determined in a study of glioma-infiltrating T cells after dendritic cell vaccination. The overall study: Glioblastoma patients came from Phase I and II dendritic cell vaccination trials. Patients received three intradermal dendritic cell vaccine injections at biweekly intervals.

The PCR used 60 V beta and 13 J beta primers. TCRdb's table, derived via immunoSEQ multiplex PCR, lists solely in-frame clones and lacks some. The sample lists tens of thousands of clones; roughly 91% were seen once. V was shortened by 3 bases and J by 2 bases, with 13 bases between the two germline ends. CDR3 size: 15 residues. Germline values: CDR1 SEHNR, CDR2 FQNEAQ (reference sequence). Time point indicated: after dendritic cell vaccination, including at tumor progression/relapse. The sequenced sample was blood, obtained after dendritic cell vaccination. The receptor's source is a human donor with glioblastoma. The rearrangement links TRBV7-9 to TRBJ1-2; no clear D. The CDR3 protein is CASSLKYVTNYGYTF. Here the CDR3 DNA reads TGTGCCAGCAGCTTGAAATATGTGACAAACTATGGCTACACCTTC.